These 2 T cell receptor beta chains came from one sample sequenced in a study of blood T cell repertoires in COVID-19. The data were produced by immunoSEQ multiplex PCR, yet TCRdb's version contains in-frame clones alone and is incomplete. The table shows over 350,000 clones, with roughly 91% occurring only once. What was sequenced was PBMCs or T cells enriched from blood (not recorded which). These receptors were collected from a young woman who had recovered from COVID-19.

The V and J genes are TRBV19 and TRBJ1-1; D gene uncertain. The V gene's germline CDR1 is LNHDA and CDR2 SQIVND (reference sequence). V lost 2 bases, J lost 4 bases, and 11 bases lay in between. The length of the CDR3 is 14 residues. CDR3 sequence (DNA): TGTGCCAGTAGTATACCGGGGATGGCCACTGAAGCTTTCTTT. This encodes CASSIPGMATEAFF.

This rearrangement joins TRBV28 to TRBJ2-7; 11 positions match TRBD1. V gave up 3 bases and J gave up 2 bases; unmatched junction bases: 3. The germline V gene has CDR1 MDHEN and CDR2 SYDVKM. This CDR3 is 15 amino acids long. DNA for the CDR3: TGTGCCAGCAGTTTGCCGGGACAGGGGGCCTACGAGCAGTACTTC. This encodes CASSLPGQGAYEQYF. Supplemented by reference TRBV28 and TRBJ2-7, the full variable domain reads DVKVTQSSRYLVKRTGEKVFLECVQDMDHENMFWYRQDPGLGLRLIYFSYDVKMKEKGDIPEGYSVSREKKERFSLILESASTNQTSMYLCASSLPGQGAYEQYFGPGTRLTVT.